This TCR beta chain was identified in a study of glioma-infiltrating T cells. About this clonotype: Its antigen remains unidentified.

Germline V gene lookup returns CDR1 MGHRA and CDR2 YSYEKL. The CDR3 consists of 16 residues. The ends were cut back, 4 bases at V and 0 bases at J, with 13 bases in the middle. Overall study findings and caveats: Tissue-blood divergence was below expectation in non-neoplastic patients, above in gliomas.

Amplification of TCR alpha and beta CDR3 regions from RNA used iRepertoire nested multiplex PCR. One entry per CDR3 protein results from TCRdb running MiXCR on the multiplex PCR reads. This table has about 130,000 distinct CDR3 sequences, about 25% appearing once. The chain uses TRBV4-1 and TRBJ2-4, with D perhaps matching TRBD1 (6 bases). The sequenced material came from glioma tissue, nonneoplastic brain tissue, or PBMCs (not recorded which). The receptor was isolated from a human donor with low-grade glioma or glioblastoma, undergoing nonglioma brain surgery, or in good health (not recorded which). In DNA, the CDR3 is TGCGCCAGCAGCCCTGGACAGCCCGTAGCCAAAAACATTCAGTACTTC. Translated, it gives CASSPGQPVAKNIQYF.